This T cell receptor beta chain was documented in a study of radiation and T cells in renal cell carcinoma (dated by TCRdb to 2020 to 2022). Background on the whole study: A total of 50 to 60 samples underwent TCR beta sequencing, made up of roughly 26 tumors and some 27 peripheral blood samples. The final blood draw took place at 4 weeks after radiation, the same time as nephrectomy. A total of roughly 4 million unique CDR3 nucleotide sequences, encoding some 2,700,000 unique CDR3 amino acid sequences, were found across all 50 or so samples.

TCR beta libraries were generated from genomic DNA with the immunoSEQ kit, following the manufacturer's recommendations. For library preparation, a first multiplex PCR was performed with proprietary primers, followed by a second PCR in which unique barcodes were added, and bead cleanups were performed after each round. A kit-provided positive control reaction and a negative control reaction were included in every sample batch. The final libraries were assessed on an Agilent 4200 TapeStation D1000 ScreenTape, pooled by volume, and quantified by qPCR. An Illumina NextSeq500 fitted with a MidOutput 150-cycle cartridge performed the sequencing, running 156 Read1 cycles and 15 Index1 cycles with the kit's custom primers. The pooled library was loaded at 0.95 to 1 pM with approximately 20% PhiX control spiked in. As for the original processing: Vendor-processed data were analyzed in R, and a clonotype was defined as all T cells sharing the same CDR3 nucleotide sequence. For clone abundance analyses, frequencies were normalized to the 10,000 most abundant clones per sample. Public T cell clones, averaging fewer than five per sample, were removed before analysis. Tumor-enriched and baseline blood-enriched clonotypes were defined by at least a 32-fold difference in abundance between compartments. A beta-binomial differential abundance model was applied to find clonotypes that expanded or contracted between blood time points. Tumor-blood repertoire similarity was measured with the Baroni-Urbani and Buser coefficient, and group comparisons used two-tailed Wilcoxon tests in R. TCRdb obtained this table from immuneACCESS and retained in-frame rearrangements with V and J assigned. These tables miss some clones; where compared with another copy, unresolved V genes account for less than half of the shortfall, and the remainder is unexplained. D and trimming were read from the DNA, whereas the V and J calls and clone size are those reported in that table. Counted in this sample were 130,000 to 150,000 clones; 86% of them appeared once. The biggest ten clones account for 17% of the sample.

V ends up 1 base short and J 1 base short, with an unmatched junction base count of 1. Including cysteine and phenylalanine, the CDR3 has 16 amino acids. The sequence is cut down to CDR3 DNA, 48 bases in frame from base 1. As encoded in the germline V gene, CDR1 is SGHTA while CDR2 is FQGNSA. In regard to this clone: The antigen this receptor binds is unknown. It has no much larger one-base neighbor in the sample; base qualities were not kept.

Results and caveats for the whole study, not just this receptor: Because the trial had a single-armed design, the trial could not examine how radiation dose or scheduling affected the TCR repertoire. Tracking of blood repertoire dynamics stopped at roughly four weeks after treatment, with no follow-up past that point. In blood, the top tumor clonotypes increased from baseline to 2 weeks after radiation and then shrank by 4 weeks, which suggests a temporary expansion of tumor-resident clones. Because pretreatment tumor biopsies were not available, the study could not determine whether clonotypes were already present within the tumor at baseline.

Per the publication, the time point label means: blood 4 weeks post-SBRT, at nephrectomy. This sample's treatment or condition label indicates: 15 Gy SBRT to primary tumor, nephrectomy 4 weeks later. The samples were drawn from a clinical trial, where primary renal cell carcinomas were treated with 15 Gy of stereotactic body radiation therapy and then removed by nephrectomy 4 weeks afterward. To track tumor-enriched clonotypes, serial peripheral blood was sampled from radiation-treated patients at baseline and at 2 weeks and 4 weeks after SBRT. Every patient had renal cell carcinoma of clear cell pathology. The QIAamp DNA Blood Mini Kit (Qiagen) was used to prepare genomic DNA for TCR sequencing. Samples were included in the analyses only if all quality control checks were passed.

The input for sequencing was blood, taken from a patient whose treatment included radiotherapy and nephrectomy. In this chain, TRBV7-2 is recombined with TRBJ2-3, with TRBD2 matching 11 junction bases. The TCR originated in a woman aged 50 to 60 with renal cell carcinoma. The DNA sequence reads TGTGCCAGCAGCTTAGGGGGACTAGCGGGCACAGATACGCAGTATTTT. This sequence encodes CASSLGGLAGTDTQYF.